This passage covers 29 T cell receptor beta chains from one sample sequenced in a study of cytomegalovirus exposure and HLA in healthy donors. A multiplex PCR was run with 60 Vbeta primers and 13 Jbeta primers. Here immunoSEQ multiplex PCR was the method, and the copy in TCRdb shows in-frame clones only, minus some. The sample holds under 150,000 clones; 75% to 90% are singletons and the top ten take just over 2.5%. Sequenced: PBMCs. The receptors come from a man younger than 45 in good health and CMV-seronegative.

This clone was counted ten times or more. The genes are TRBV28 and TRBJ2-2; 7 bases fit TRBD1. The germline CDR1 and CDR2 sequences are MDHEN and SYDVKM. The CDR3 spans 17 residues. V was clipped by 6 bases and J by 4 bases; unmatched bases: 14. CDR3 amino acids: CASSRRGTGAGTGELFF. Written as DNA, the CDR3 is TGTGCCAGCAGCCGAAGGGGAACAGGGGCGGGCACCGGGGAGCTGTTTTTT.

A few counts support this clone. The V gene is TRBV7-7, the J gene TRBJ2-1; TRBD2 aligns across 11 bases. V shed 6 bases and J 8 bases; nucleotides not matched to a gene: 9. The CDR3 runs 15 residues. Germline loops: CDR1 SSHAT, CDR2 FNYEAQ (reference sequence). CDR3 DNA: TGTGCCAGCAGTCAGACTAGCGGGGCCCTGTATGAGCAGTTCTTC. Translating it yields CASSQTSGALYEQFF.

This chain joins TRBV7-9 and TRBJ2-5; 7 bases match TRBD1. The CDR3 contains 14 residues. Germline CDR1 and CDR2: SEHNR and FQNEAQ (reference sequence). The ends lost 3 bases at V and 1 base at J; junction bases unmatched: 2. This CDR3 is CASSFNRGQETQYF. DNA of the CDR3: TGTGCCAGCAGCTTTAACAGGGGCCAAGAGACCCAGTACTTC.

This clone was counted a single time. V usage is TRBV6-5 and J usage is TRBJ1-1; maybe TRBD1 (5 bases). Between the trimmed V and J ends, which lost 10 bases and 1 base, there was a span of 10 bases. Per the germline V gene, CDR1 is MNHEY and CDR2 is SVGAGI. The CDR3 covers 12 residues. The DNA for the CDR3 is TGTGCCATTAGGGGCACGAACACTGAAGCTTTCTTT. The encoded protein is CAIRGTNTEAFF.

This rearrangement joins TRBV5-5 to TRBJ1-2; D is uncertain. The CDR3 covers 12 residues. Germline CDR1 is SGHKS and CDR2 is YYEKEE (reference sequence). V dropped 0 bases and J dropped 4 bases, with 4 bases sitting between them. This CDR3 reads CASSLGGYGYTF. As DNA, the CDR3 is TGTGCCAGCAGCTTGGGAGGCTATGGCTACACCTTC.

The chain is built from TRBV2 and TRBJ1-1; maybe TRBD1 (5 bases). The CDR3 is made up of 14 amino acids. Trimming stripped 7 bases from V and 7 bases from J, with 19 bases between. Germline CDR1 reads SNHLY; CDR2 reads FYNNEI. CDR3: CASNPAGLVGEAFF. The CDR3 DNA is TGTGCCAGCAACCCGGCGGGGCTCGTCGGTGAAGCTTTCTTT.

The CDR3 region is CASSLGGDEKLFF. In DNA, the CDR3 is TGTGCCAGCAGCTTGGGCGGAGATGAAAAACTGTTTTTT. The chain couples TRBV5-4 to TRBJ1-4; D is unclear. CDR1 and CDR2 from the germline V gene are SGHNT and YYREEE (reference sequence). This CDR3 region has 13 residues. Trimming took 0 bases from V and 6 from J, leaving 6 bases between them. The full variable domain, rest sourced from reference TRBV5-4 and TRBJ1-4, is ETGVTQSPTHLIKTRGQQVTLRCSSQSGHNTVSWYQQALGQGPQFIFQYYREEENGRGNFPPRFSGLQFPNYSSELNVNALELDDSALYLCASSLGGDEKLFFGSGTQLSVL.

The rearrangement uses TRBV19 and TRBJ1-2, with D unclear. The germline V gene has CDR1 LNHDA and CDR2 SQIVND (reference sequence). The CDR3 is made up of 14 amino acids. V lost 6 bases, J lost 1 base, and 12 bases lay in between. The CDR3 reads CASSRTPLNYGYTF. In DNA form, the CDR3 reads TGTGCCAGTAGCAGAACCCCCCTTAACTATGGCTACACCTTC.

The chain links TRBV6-1 to TRBJ2-6; 9 nucleotides agree with TRBD1. The CDR3 consists of 16 residues. Per germline, CDR1 MNHNS and CDR2 SASEGT. Losses at the gene ends were 6 bases for V and 4 bases for J; bases not matched to a gene: 7. CDR3 DNA: TGTGCCAGCAGCGAACAGGGGGCGGCAGGGGCCAACGTCCTGACTTTC. It is translated as CASSEQGAAGANVLTF.

The sample holds one count of this clone. This sequence joins TRBV9 and TRBJ1-2, with 10 bases aligning to TRBD1. Unmatched junction bases numbered 2, after V lost 0 bases and J lost 6 bases. The CDR3 spans 14 residues. Germline-derived CDR1 and CDR2 are SGDLS and YYNGEE. CDR3 in DNA: TGTGCCAGCAGCGTAGTGACAGGGGGCAATGGCTACACCTTC. It encodes CASSVVTGGNGYTF.

V gene TRBV6-1 combines with J gene TRBJ2-7; D gene ambiguous. There are 13 residues in the CDR3. The V and J ends lost 0 bases and 4 bases respectively, with 7 bases between them. Germline V gene lookup returns CDR1 MNHNS and CDR2 SASEGT. The chain's CDR3 is CASSEAQEYEQYF. CDR3 coding DNA: TGTGCCAGCAGTGAAGCTCAGGAATACGAGCAGTACTTC.

On this clone: At one end the junction does not follow the germline gene, possibly because of a read error. This sample includes further DNA sequences coding for the same CDR3. The J gene is TRBJ2-2, the V gene TRBV7-7; 10 nucleotides agree with TRBD1. This CDR3 region has 15 residues. Germline V gene data show CDR1 as SSHAT and CDR2 as FNYEAQ (reference sequence). CDR3 coding DNA: TGTGCTAGCAGCTTCGAGACAGGGGGCACCGGGGAACTGTTTTTT. It yields the protein CASSFETGGTGELFF.

The chain combines TRBV5-1 with TRBJ2-1, with D possibly being TRBD1 (5 bases). The CDR3 sequence is 16 residues long. Germline loops: CDR1 SGHRS, CDR2 YFSETQ. The V end was cut by 1 base, the J end by 1 base, with 12 bases between. CDR3 protein: CASSLTGRASYNEQFF. In DNA, the CDR3 is TGCGCCAGCAGCTTGACGGGCAGGGCTTCCTACAATGAGCAGTTCTTC. Full variable domain (remainder filled in from reference TRBV5-1 and TRBJ2-1): KAGVTQTPRYLIKTRGQQVTLSCSPISGHRSVSWYQQTPGQGLQFLFEYFSETQRNKGNFPGRFSGRQFSNSRSEMNVSTLELGDSALYLCASSLTGRASYNEQFFGPGTRLTVL.

The genes are TRBV27 and TRBJ1-6; tentative D call: TRBD1 (6 bases). V shed 6 bases and J shed 0 bases, with 21 bases lying between them. Germline V lookup: CDR1 MNHEY, CDR2 SMNVEV (reference sequence). The CDR3 extends over 19 amino acids. This chain's CDR3 is CASRNFGQLPSSYNSPLHF. The CDR3 region has the DNA TGTGCCAGCAGAAATTTCGGACAGCTTCCGAGCTCCTATAATTCACCCCTCCACTTT.

This clone was seen a few times. V usage is TRBV7-3 and J usage is TRBJ2-7, with 9 bases matching TRBD1. The V and J ends lost 5 bases and 6 bases, in that order; junction bases with no gene match: 11. Germline-derived CDR1 and CDR2 are SGHTA and FQGTGA. CDR3 length: 15 residues. This CDR3 reads CASSPDGQGLGEQYF. The CDR3 bases are TGTGCCAGCAGCCCAGACGGACAGGGGCTCGGCGAGCAGTACTTC.

This chain links TRBV29-1 with TRBJ1-2; tentative D call: TRBD1 (6 bases). V was trimmed by 6 bases and J by 6 bases, leaving 20 bases between them. This CDR3 contains 14 residues. Germline V CDR1 and CDR2: SQVTM, ANQGSEA. Written as DNA, the CDR3 is TGCAGCGTAGACACAGGGATCCTAAACGATGGCTACACCTTC. Amino acids: CSVDTGILNDGYTF.

The chain combines TRBV5-1 with TRBJ2-1; 8 positions match TRBD2. Germline V CDR1 and CDR2: SGHRS, YFSETQ. V was pared by 4 bases and J by 2 bases, with 11 bases of the junction left unmatched. This CDR3 is 17 amino acids long. The CDR3 here is CASSPAGGRGAYNEQFF. The CDR3 DNA reads TGCGCCAGCAGCCCTGCGGGGGGAAGGGGTGCCTACAATGAGCAGTTCTTC.

CDR3 DNA: TGTGCCAGCAAAGGGACAGAAAATAACTATGGCTACACCTTC. This codes for CASKGTENNYGYTF. The rearrangement uses TRBV2 and TRBJ1-2, with 7 nucleotides matching TRBD1. The CDR3 has 14 amino acids. CDR1 is SNHLY, CDR2 FYNNEI, per germline. V trimming: 7 bases; J trimming: 1 base; junction bases outside the gene matches: 6.

The chain links TRBV5-6 to TRBJ1-1, with D maybe TRBD1 (6 bases). CDR3 length equals 14 residues. Germline V CDR1 and CDR2: SGHDT, YYEEEE. Trimming took off 4 bases at V and 4 bases at J, with 14 bases between the two ends. This CDR3 is CASSGGSSFTEAFF. In DNA form, the CDR3 reads TGTGCCAGCAGCGGGGGCTCATCGTTCACTGAAGCTTTCTTT.

This rearrangement joins TRBV15 to TRBJ2-7, with 7 bases that match TRBD2. With 1 base clipped from V and 3 bases from J, the junction kept 3 bases outside the gene matches. CDR1 is LNHNV, CDR2 YYDKDF, per germline (reference sequence). This CDR3 is 14 amino acids long. The CDR3 reads CATSRGPGGYEQYF. The CDR3 bases are TGTGCCACCAGCAGAGGTCCGGGGGGCTACGAGCAGTACTTC.

V usage is TRBV4-3 and J usage is TRBJ1-2, with 8 bases identical to TRBD1. V was pared by 1 base and J by 2 bases, with 3 bases of the junction left unmatched. The CDR3 consists of 15 residues. Germline V lookup: CDR1 LGHNA, CDR2 YSLEER. The DNA for the CDR3 is TGCGCCAGCAGCCAAGGGACAGGGATGAACTATGGCTACACCTTC. It translates to CASSQGTGMNYGYTF.

The rearrangement links TRBV14 to TRBJ1-4; TRBD1 matches at 8 bases. Germline V gene data show CDR1 as SGHDN and CDR2 as FVKESK. The CDR3 is 16 amino acids. The trim removed 4 bases at V and 4 bases at J, leaving 8 bases unmatched. CDR3 bases: TGTGCCAGCAGCCCGAAAGAGGACAGGGTTAATGAAAAACTGTTTTTT. Amino acids: CASSPKEDRVNEKLFF.

The CDR3 here is CASSWDRGRETQYF. As DNA, the CDR3 is TGTGCCAGCAGTTGGGACAGGGGGCGAGAGACCCAGTACTTC. The V gene is TRBV5-4, the J gene TRBJ2-5; 12 bases fit TRBD1. The V and J ends lost 5 bases and 4 bases, in that order; junction bases with no gene match: 3. The CDR3 consists of 14 residues. The germline gives CDR1 SGHNT, CDR2 YYREEE (reference sequence).

The chain recombines TRBV11-2 with TRBJ2-7; D is unclear. The V end was cut by 5 bases, the J end by 1 base, with 9 bases between. The germline V gene has CDR1 SGHAT and CDR2 FQNNGV. The CDR3 has 13 residues. CDR3: CASSLTPSYEQYF. In DNA, the CDR3 is TGTGCCAGCAGCCTTACACCATCCTACGAGCAGTACTTC.

This clone was seen a handful of times. This sequence joins TRBV18 and TRBJ1-5; 7 bases are a match to TRBD1. The germline CDR1 and CDR2 sequences are KGHSH and LQKENI. J gave up 5 bases and V 7 bases, and 5 bases lay outside the gene matches. The CDR3 is 13 residues long. The CDR3 nucleotides are TGTGCCAGCTTCGACAGGGTGGATCAGCCCCAGCATTTT. Translation gives CASFDRVDQPQHF.

This chain's CDR3 is CASSLGTSGSYEQYF. CDR3 DNA sequence: TGTGCCAGTAGTCTAGGGACTAGCGGTTCCTACGAGCAGTACTTC. The chain links TRBV19 to TRBJ2-7, with TRBD2 identical over 11 bases. This CDR3 has 15 residues. J was trimmed by 1 base and V by 5 bases; bases with no gene match: 4. Looked up from germline, CDR1 is LNHDA and CDR2 is SQIVND (reference sequence). Full variable domain (remainder filled in from reference TRBV19 and TRBJ2-7): DGGITQSPKYLFRKEGQNVTLSCEQNLNHDAMYWYRQDPGQGLRLIYYSQIVNDFQKGDIAEGYSVSREKKESFPLTVTSAQKNPTAFYLCASSLGTSGSYEQYFGPGTRLTVT.

J is TRBJ1-2 and V is TRBV29-1, with a weak D call TRBD1 (5 bases). This CDR3 comprises 12 residues. Germline-derived CDR1 and CDR2 are SQVTM and ANQGSEA. V was pared by 3 bases and J by 3 bases, with 8 bases between. Here the CDR3 reads CSVEAGDYGYTF. DNA for the CDR3: TGCAGCGTTGAGGCGGGGGACTATGGCTACACCTTC.

V is TRBV18 and J is TRBJ1-1; TRBD1 matches 9 bases. CDR3 length: 13 amino acids. In germline, CDR1 is KGHSH, CDR2 LQKENI. V gave up 6 bases and J gave up 5 bases; unmatched junction bases: 4. For the CDR3, the DNA is TGTGCCAGCTCTCAGACAGGGGGAACTGAAGCTTTCTTT. Translated, it gives CASSQTGGTEAFF.

The chain links TRBV4-3 to TRBJ2-5; D uncertain. CDR1 LGHNA and CDR2 YSLEER come from the germline V gene. The length of the CDR3 is 15 residues. V was clipped by 0 bases and J by 4 bases, with 12 bases between them. This CDR3 reads CASSQDLAARETQYF. The DNA of the CDR3 is TGCGCCAGCAGCCAAGATTTGGCAGCTAGAGAGACCCAGTACTTC.